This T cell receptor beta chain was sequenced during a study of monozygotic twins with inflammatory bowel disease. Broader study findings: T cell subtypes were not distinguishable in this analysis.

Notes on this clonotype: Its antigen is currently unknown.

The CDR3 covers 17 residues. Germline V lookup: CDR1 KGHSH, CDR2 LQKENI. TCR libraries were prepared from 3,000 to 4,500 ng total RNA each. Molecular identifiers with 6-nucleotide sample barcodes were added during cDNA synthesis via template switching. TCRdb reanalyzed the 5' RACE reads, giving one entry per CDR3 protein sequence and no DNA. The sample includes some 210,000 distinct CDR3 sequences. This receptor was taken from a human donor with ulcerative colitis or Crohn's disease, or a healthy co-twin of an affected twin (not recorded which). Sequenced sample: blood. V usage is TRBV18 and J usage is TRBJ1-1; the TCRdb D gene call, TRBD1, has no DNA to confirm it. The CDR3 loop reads CASSPLGVGGANTEAFF. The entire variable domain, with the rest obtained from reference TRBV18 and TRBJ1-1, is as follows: NAGVMQNPRHLVRRRGQEARLRCSPMKGHSHVYWYRQLPEEGLKFMVYLQKENIIDESGMPKERFSAEFPKEGPSILRIQQVVRGDSAAYFCASSPLGVGGANTEAFFGQGTRLTVV.